This TCR beta chain came from a study of cytomegalovirus exposure and HLA in healthy donors. Study conclusions and caveats: What was likely a sequencing artifact was a cluster of highly shared sequence variants.

In the PCR, 60 Vbeta and 13 Jbeta primers were used. Sequencing used immunoSEQ multiplex PCR; TCRdb keeps in-frame clones, though not all of them. The sample holds over 150,000 clones; almost 80% are singletons and the top ten take 1.3%. Comments on this clone: The antigen is undetermined.

Germline V gene data show CDR1 as SGHRS and CDR2 as YFSETQ. The trim removed 4 bases at V and 3 bases at J, leaving 7 bases unmatched. The CDR3 has 16 amino acids. The sample comprised PBMCs. The origin of this receptor is a woman in her forties or fifties in good health and CMV-seronegative. The chain joins TRBV5-1 to TRBJ2-3; 11 bases agree with TRBD1. CDR3 loop: CASSKGTGGVTDTQYF. As DNA, the CDR3 is TGCGCCAGCAGCAAAGGGACAGGGGGGGTGACAGATACGCAGTATTTT. Supplemented by reference TRBV5-1 and TRBJ2-3, the full variable domain reads KAGVTQTPRYLIKTRGQQVTLSCSPISGHRSVSWYQQTPGQGLQFLFEYFSETQRNKGNFPGRFSGRQFSNSRSEMNVSTLELGDSALYLCASSKGTGGVTDTQYFGPGTRLTVL.